A selection of T cell receptor beta chains follows, all from one sample in a study of tumor-infiltrating lymphocytes in primary liver carcinoma. Each CDR3 protein gets one entry after TCRdb re-called the multiplex PCR reads with MiXCR. The sample lists some 120,000 distinct CDR3 sequences; about 68% were seen once. Sequenced material: liver tumor tissue from sampling region 1. All receptors come from a woman in her sixties or seventies with primary liver carcinoma and hepatitis B virus infection. CDR3s include the opening cysteine and the closing phenylalanine or tryptophan. The D gene is left open where the match is weak. Clone size is given for some rows only: seen once, a few or many times, or a class if the clone is expanded.

many | TRBJ1-5 | TRBV6-6 | - | CAGKTGDAQPQHF | TGTGCCGGGAAGACCGGGGACGCTCAGCCCCAGCATTTT
many | TRBJ2-1 | TRBV4-1 | TRBD1 | CASSQVRRTGPYNEQFF | TGCGCCAGCAGCCAAGTTAGAAGGACAGGTCCCTACAATGAGCAGTTCTTC
- | TRBJ2-7 | TRBV7-9 | - | CANSLSDEQYF | TGTGCCAACAGCTTATCCGACGAGCAGTACTTC
- | TRBJ1-2 | TRBV6-1 | - | CASRVGEVGAYGYTF | TGCGCCAGCAGGGTGGGGGAGGTTGGCGCCTATGGCTACACCTTC
many | TRBJ2-3 | TRBV6-1 | TRBD2 | CASTMVSGVTDTQYF | TGTGCCAGCACGATGGTTAGCGGGGTTACAGATACGCAGTATTTT
- | TRBJ1-6 | TRBV7-8 | - | CASSFETGLRSYNSPLHF | TGTGCCAGCAGCTTCGAAACGGGACTTAGATCCTATAATTCACCCCTCCACTTT
- | TRBJ1-5 | TRBV6-2/TRBV6-3 | - | CASNVQVVNQPQHF | TGTGCCAGCAATGTCCAGGTGGTTAATCAGCCCCAGCATTTT
- | TRBJ2-1 | TRBV7-9 | TRBD2 | CASSLLSILSGSSYNEQFF | TGTGCCAGCAGCTTACTATCTATCCTTAGCGGGAGCTCCTACAATGAGCAGTTCTTC
few | TRBJ2-3 | TRBV10-3 | - | CAISDGRPSTDTQYF | TGTGCCATCAGTGACGGGCGACCTAGCACAGATACGCAGTATTTT
many | TRBJ2-2 | TRBV5-4 | - | CASSLRPGELFF | TGTGCCAGCAGCCTCAGACCCGGGGAGCTGTTTTTT
many | TRBJ1-2 | TRBV6-6 | - | CASSYRDYGYTF | TGTGCCAGCAGTTACAGGGATTATGGCTACACCTTC
- | TRBJ2-5 | TRBV11-2 | - | CAGSLRGAETQYF | TGTGCCGGCAGCCTACGGGGGGCCGAGACCCAGTACTTC
few | TRBJ2-3 | TRBV12-3/TRBV12-4 | - | CASRRLPEEGTDTQYF | TGTGCCAGCAGAAGACTCCCGGAAGAGGGAACAGATACGCAGTATTTT
few | TRBJ2-2 | TRBV7-9 | - | CASSWGLAATGELFF | TGTGCCAGCAGCTGGGGGCTAGCGGCCACCGGGGAGCTGTTTTTT
- | TRBJ2-3 | TRBV7-9 | TRBD2 | CASSLATGGSSDTQYF | TGTGCCAGCAGCTTAGCGACGGGCGGGAGTTCAGACACGCAGTATTTT
many | TRBJ2-2 | TRBV12-5 | TRBD2 | CASGQPPIPGGRAITGELFF | TGTGCTAGTGGTCAACCCCCTATACCCGGGGGGAGGGCGATCACCGGGGAGCTGTTTTTT
many | TRBJ1-1 | TRBV6-5 | - | CASSPWDTVTTEAFF | TGTGCCAGCAGCCCGTGGGACACTGTGACGACTGAAGCTTTCTTT
- | TRBJ2-7 | TRBV28 | - | CASSLGGTAGIYEQYF | TGTGCCAGCAGTTTAGGGGGGACAGCAGGGATCTACGAGCAGTACTTC
- | TRBJ2-7 | TRBV11-2 | - | CAISLTSRSEQYF | TGTGCCATCAGCTTAACTAGTAGGAGCGAGCAGTACTTC
- | TRBJ2-1 | TRBV11-2 | - | CASRRRGIKRNGQFF | TGTGCCAGCAGACGCAGAGGGATAAAGAGGAATGGGCAGTTCTTC
- | TRBJ2-3 | TRBV11-1 | - | CASCLRQRAVESHF | TGTGCCAGCTGCCTAAGGCAACGTGCGGTAGAGTCTCACTTT
many | TRBJ1-5 | TRBV6-5 | - | CASSYGFNRPQHF | TGTGCCAGCAGTTACGGATTCAACCGGCCCCAGCATTTT
- | TRBJ2-5 | TRBV4-2 | - | CASSQRNQETQYF | TGTGCCAGCAGCCAGCGTAATCAAGAGACCCAGTACTTC
few | TRBJ1-3 | TRBV5-1 | TRBD1 | CASSLTPGTGGSGNTIYF | TGCGCCAGCAGCCTAACACCCGGTACAGGGGGCTCTGGAAACACCATATATTTT
- | TRBJ2-7 | TRBV28 | - | CASSLGGSSYEQYF | TGTGCCAGCAGTTTGGGGGGAAGCTCCTACGAGCAGTACTTC
- | TRBJ1-5 | TRBV28 | - | CASSPGRGYNQPQHF | TGTGCCAGCAGTCCCGGGCGGGGATACAATCAGCCCCAGCATTTT